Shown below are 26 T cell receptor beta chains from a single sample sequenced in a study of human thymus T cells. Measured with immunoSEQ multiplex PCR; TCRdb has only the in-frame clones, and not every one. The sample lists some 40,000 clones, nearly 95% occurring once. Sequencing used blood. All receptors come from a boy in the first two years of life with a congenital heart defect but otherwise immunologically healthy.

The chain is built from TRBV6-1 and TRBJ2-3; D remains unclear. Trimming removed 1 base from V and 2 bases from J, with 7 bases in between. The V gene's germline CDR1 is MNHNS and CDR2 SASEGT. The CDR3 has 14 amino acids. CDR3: CASSEGSDTDTQYF. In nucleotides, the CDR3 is TGTGCCAGCAGTGAAGGGTCAGACACAGATACGCAGTATTTT.

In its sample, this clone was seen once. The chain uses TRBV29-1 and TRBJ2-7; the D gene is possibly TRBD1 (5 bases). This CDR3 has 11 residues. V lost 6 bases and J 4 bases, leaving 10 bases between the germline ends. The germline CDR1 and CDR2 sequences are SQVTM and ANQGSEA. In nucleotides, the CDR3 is TGCAGCGTAGCCCAGGGATACGAGCAGTACTTC. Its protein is CSVAQGYEQYF.

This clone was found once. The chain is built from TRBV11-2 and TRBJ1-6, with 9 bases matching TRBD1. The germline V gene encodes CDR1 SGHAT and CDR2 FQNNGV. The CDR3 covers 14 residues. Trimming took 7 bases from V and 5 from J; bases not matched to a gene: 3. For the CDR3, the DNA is TGTGCCAGCACACAGGGGGCGAATAATTCACCCCTCCACTTT. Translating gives CASTQGANNSPLHF.

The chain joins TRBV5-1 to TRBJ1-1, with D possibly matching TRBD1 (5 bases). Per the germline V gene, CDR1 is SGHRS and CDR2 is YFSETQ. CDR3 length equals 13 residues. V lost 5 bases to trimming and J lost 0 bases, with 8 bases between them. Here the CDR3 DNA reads TGCGCCAGCAGTTCAGGGATGAACACTGAAGCTTTCTTT. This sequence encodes CASSSGMNTEAFF. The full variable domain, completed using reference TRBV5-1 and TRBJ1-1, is KAGVTQTPRYLIKTRGQQVTLSCSPISGHRSVSWYQQTPGQGLQFLFEYFSETQRNKGNFPGRFSGRQFSNSRSEMNVSTLELGDSALYLCASSSGMNTEAFFGQGTRLTVV.

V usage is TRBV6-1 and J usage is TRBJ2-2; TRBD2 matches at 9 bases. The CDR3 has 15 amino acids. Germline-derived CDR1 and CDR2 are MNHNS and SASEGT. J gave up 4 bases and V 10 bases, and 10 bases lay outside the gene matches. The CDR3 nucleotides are TGTGCCACCAAGCGTGGACTAGCGATCACCGGGGAGCTGTTTTTT. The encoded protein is CATKRGLAITGELFF.

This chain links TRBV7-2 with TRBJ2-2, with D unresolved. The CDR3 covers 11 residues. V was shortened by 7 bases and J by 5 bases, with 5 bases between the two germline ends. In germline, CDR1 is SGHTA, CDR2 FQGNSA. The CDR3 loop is CASTSTGELFF. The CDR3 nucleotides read TGTGCCAGCACCTCGACCGGGGAGCTGTTTTTT.

CDR3 nucleotide sequence: TGTGCCAGCAGTAAGGGGGCTGGAAACACCATATATTTT. Its translation is CASSKGAGNTIYF. J is TRBJ1-3 and V is TRBV7-9; TRBD1 might be the D (6 bases). Per germline, CDR1 SEHNR and CDR2 FQNEAQ (reference sequence). Trimming shortened V by 6 bases and J by 2 bases, and 8 bases separated the two germline ends. This CDR3 spans 13 amino acids.

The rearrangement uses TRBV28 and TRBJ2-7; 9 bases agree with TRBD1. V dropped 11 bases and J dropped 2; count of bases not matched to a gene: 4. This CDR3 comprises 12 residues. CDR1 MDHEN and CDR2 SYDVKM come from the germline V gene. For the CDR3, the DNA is TGTGCCGTGCGGACAGGGGCCTACGAGCAGTACTTC. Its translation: CAVRTGAYEQYF.

CDR3 region: CASSPKLAGARGDTQYF. Here the CDR3 DNA reads TGCGCCAGCAGCCCAAAACTAGCGGGGGCCCGGGGAGATACGCAGTATTTT. The V call is TRBV4-3, the J call TRBJ2-3, with 11 bases lining up with TRBD2. The V gene's germline CDR1 is LGHNA and CDR2 YSLEER. The V gene end was trimmed by 4 bases and the J gene end by 5 bases; junction bases not matched to a gene: 11. This CDR3 comprises 17 residues.

The CDR3 sequence is CASSQVPQGTYEQYF. The CDR3 nucleotides are TGCGCCAGCAGCCAAGTCCCCCAGGGAACCTACGAGCAGTACTTC. The chain employs TRBV4-1 and TRBJ2-7; tentative D call: TRBD1 (5 bases). With 1 base removed from V and 2 bases from J, the gap between germline ends came to 12 bases. Germline V gives CDR1 MGHRA, CDR2 YSYEKL. The CDR3 runs to 15 residues.

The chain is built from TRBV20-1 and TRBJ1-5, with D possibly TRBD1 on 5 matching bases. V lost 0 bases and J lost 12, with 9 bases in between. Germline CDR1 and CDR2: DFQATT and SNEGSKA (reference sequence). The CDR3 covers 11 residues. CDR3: CSARDMGRQHF. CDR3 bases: TGCAGTGCTAGAGATATGGGGCGCCAGCATTTT.

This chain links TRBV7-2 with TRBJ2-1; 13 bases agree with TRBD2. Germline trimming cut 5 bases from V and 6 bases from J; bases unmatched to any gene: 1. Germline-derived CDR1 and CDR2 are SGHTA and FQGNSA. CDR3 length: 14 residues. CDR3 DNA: TGTGCCAGCAGCACTAGCGGGGGGGCCAATGAGCAGTTCTTC. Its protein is CASSTSGGANEQFF.

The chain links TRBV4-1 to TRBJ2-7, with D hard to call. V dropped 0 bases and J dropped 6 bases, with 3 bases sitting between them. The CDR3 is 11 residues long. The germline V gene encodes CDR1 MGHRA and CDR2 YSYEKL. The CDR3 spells CASSQDVEQYF. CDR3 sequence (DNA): TGCGCCAGCAGCCAAGATGTCGAGCAGTACTTC.

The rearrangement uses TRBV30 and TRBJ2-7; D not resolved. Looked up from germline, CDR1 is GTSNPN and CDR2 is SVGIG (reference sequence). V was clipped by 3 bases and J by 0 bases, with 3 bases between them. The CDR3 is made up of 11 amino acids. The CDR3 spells CAWSPSYEQYF. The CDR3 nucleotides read TGTGCCTGGAGCCCCTCCTACGAGCAGTACTTC.

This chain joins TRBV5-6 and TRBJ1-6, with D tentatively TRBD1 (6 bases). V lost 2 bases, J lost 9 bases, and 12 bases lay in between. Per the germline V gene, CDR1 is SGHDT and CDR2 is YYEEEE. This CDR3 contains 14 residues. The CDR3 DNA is TGTGCCAGCAGCTTTAGGGGGAGGGGTTCACCCCTCCACTTT. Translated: CASSFRGRGSPLHF.

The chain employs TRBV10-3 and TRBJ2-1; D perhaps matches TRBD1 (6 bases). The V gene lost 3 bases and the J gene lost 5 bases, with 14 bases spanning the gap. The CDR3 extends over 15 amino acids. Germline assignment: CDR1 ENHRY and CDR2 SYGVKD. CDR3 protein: CAISDRGRRNNEQFF. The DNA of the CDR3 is TGTGCCATCAGTGACAGGGGACGTAGGAACAATGAGCAGTTCTTC.

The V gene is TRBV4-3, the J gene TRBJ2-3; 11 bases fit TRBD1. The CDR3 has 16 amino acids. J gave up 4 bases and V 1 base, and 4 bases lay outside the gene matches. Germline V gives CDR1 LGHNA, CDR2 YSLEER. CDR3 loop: CASSQAPGQGADTQYF. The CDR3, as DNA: TGCGCCAGCAGCCAAGCTCCGGGACAGGGGGCAGATACGCAGTATTTT.

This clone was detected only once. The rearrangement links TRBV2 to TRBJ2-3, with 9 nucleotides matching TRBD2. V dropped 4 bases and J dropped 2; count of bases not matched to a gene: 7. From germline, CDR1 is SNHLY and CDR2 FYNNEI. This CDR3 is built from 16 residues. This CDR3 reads CASSGPSGTFTDTQYF. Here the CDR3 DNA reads TGTGCCAGCAGTGGCCCTAGCGGGACCTTCACAGATACGCAGTATTTT.

The CDR3 coding sequence is TGTGCCAGCAGTGAATATCCAGATACGCAGTATTTT. Translating gives CASSEYPDTQYF. The chain links TRBV25-1 to TRBJ2-3; D remains ambiguous. V gave up 0 bases and J gave up 4 bases, with 2 bases separating them. From germline, CDR1 is MGHDK and CDR2 SYGVNS. The length of the CDR3 is 12 residues.

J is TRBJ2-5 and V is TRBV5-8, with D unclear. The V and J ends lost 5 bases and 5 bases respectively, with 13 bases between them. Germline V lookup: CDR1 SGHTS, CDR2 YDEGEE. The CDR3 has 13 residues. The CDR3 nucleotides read TGTGCCAGCAGACAAACAGTCTTGGAGACCCAGTACTTC. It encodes CASRQTVLETQYF.

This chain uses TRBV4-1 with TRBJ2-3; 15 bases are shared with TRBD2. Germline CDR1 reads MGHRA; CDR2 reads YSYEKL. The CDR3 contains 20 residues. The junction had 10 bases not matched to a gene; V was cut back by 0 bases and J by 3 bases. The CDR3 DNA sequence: TGCGCCAGCAGCCAAGAACCCGCCGGACTAGCGGGGGGGTGGACAGATACGCAGTATTTT. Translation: CASSQEPAGLAGGWTDTQYF.

The CDR3 bases are TGTGCCAGCAGCGTAGCTGTGGGGTACCATGAGCAGTTCTTC. This sequence encodes CASSVAVGYHEQFF. This sequence joins TRBV9 and TRBJ2-1; D gene uncertain. V dropped 0 bases and J dropped 8 bases, with 12 bases sitting between them. CDR1 is SGDLS, CDR2 YYNGEE, per germline. There are 14 residues in the CDR3.

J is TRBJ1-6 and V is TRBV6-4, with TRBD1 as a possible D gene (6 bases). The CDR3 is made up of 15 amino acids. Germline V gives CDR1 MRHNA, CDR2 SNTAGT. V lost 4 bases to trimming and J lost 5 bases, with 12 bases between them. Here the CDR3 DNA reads TGTGCCAGCAGTGCCAATACAGGGAATAATTCACCCCTCCACTTT. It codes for CASSANTGNNSPLHF.

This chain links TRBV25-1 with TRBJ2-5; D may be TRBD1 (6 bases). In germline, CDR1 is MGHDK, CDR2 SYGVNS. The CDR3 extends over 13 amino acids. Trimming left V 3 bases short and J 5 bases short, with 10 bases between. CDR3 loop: CASSDRGRETQYF. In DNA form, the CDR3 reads TGTGCCAGCAGTGACAGGGGTCGGGAGACCCAGTACTTC. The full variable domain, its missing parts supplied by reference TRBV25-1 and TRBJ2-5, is EADIYQTPRYLVIGTGKKITLECSQTMGHDKMYWYQQDPGMELHLIHYSYGVNSTEKGDLSSESTVSRIRTEHFPLTLESARPSHTSQYLCASSDRGRETQYFGPGTRLLVL.

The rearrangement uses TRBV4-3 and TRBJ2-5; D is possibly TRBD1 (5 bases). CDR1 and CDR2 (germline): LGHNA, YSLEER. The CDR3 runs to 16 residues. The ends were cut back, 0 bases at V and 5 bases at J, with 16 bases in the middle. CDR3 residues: CASSQDLVREGETQYF. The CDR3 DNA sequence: TGCGCCAGCAGCCAAGATCTAGTCAGGGAAGGCGAGACCCAGTACTTC.

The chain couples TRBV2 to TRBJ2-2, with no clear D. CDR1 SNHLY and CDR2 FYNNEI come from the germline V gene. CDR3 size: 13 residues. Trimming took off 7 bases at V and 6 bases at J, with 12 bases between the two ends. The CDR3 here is CASNGRHPGELFF. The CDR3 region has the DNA TGTGCCAGCAACGGACGCCATCCCGGGGAGCTGTTTTTT.